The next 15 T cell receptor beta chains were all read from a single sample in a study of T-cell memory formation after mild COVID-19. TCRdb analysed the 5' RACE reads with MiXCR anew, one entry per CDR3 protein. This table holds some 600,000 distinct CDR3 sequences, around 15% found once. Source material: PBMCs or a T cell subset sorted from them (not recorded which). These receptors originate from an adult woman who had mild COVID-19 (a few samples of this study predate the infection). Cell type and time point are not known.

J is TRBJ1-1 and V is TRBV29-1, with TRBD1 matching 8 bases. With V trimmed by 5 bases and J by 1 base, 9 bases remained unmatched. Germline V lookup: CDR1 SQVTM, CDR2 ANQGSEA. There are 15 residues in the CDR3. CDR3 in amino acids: CSVSQGAIGNTEAFF. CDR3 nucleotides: TGCAGCGTTTCCCAGGGGGCGATCGGGAACACTGAAGCTTTCTTT.

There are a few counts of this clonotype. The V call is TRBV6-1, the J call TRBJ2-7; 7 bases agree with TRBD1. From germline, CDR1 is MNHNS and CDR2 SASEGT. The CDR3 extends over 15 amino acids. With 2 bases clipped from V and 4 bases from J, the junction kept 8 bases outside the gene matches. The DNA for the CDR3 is TGTGCCAGCAGTGAATCCGGGACAGACCTTTACGAGCAGTACTTC. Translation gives CASSESGTDLYEQYF.

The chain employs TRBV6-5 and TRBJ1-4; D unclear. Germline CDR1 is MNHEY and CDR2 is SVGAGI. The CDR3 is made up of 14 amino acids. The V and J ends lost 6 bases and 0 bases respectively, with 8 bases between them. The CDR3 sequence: CASRASATNEKLFF. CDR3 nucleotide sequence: TGTGCCAGCAGAGCCAGTGCAACTAATGAAAAACTGTTTTTT.

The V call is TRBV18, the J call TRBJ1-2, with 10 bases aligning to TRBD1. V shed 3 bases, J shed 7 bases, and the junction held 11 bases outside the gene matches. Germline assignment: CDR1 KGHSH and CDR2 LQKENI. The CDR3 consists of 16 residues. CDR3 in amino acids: CASSPTGQGFLFGYTF. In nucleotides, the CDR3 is TGTGCCAGCTCACCGACGGGACAGGGGTTCCTCTTTGGCTACACCTTC.

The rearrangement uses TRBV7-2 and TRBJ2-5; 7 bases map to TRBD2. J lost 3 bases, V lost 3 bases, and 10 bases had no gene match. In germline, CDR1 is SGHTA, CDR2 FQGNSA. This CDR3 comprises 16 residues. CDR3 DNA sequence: TGTGCCAGCAGCTTCGGTTGGGCGGGGGTAAAAGAGACCCAGTACTTC. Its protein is CASSFGWAGVKETQYF.

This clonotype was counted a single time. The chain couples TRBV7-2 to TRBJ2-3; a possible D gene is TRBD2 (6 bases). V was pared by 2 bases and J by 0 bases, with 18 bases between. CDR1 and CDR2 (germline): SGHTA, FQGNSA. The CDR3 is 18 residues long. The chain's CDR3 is CASSLRLASGFSTDTQYF. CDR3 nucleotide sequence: TGTGCCAGCAGCTTAAGGCTAGCAAGCGGGTTTAGCACAGATACGCAGTATTTT.

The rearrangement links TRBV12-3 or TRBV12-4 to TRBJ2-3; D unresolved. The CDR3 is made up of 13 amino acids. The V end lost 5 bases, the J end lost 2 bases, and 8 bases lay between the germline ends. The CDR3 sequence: CASSQQHTDTQYF. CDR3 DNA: TGTGCCAGCAGTCAGCAACACACAGATACGCAGTATTTT.

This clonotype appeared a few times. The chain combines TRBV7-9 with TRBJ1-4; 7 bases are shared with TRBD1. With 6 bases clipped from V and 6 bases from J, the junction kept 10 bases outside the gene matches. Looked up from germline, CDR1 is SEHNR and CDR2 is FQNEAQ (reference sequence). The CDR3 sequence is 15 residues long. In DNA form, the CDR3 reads TGTGCCAGCAGTTTCCCCCAGGGGGGCGATGAAAAACTGTTTTTT. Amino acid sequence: CASSFPQGGDEKLFF. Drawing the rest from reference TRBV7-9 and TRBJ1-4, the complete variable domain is DTGVSQNPRHKITKRGQNVTFRCDPISEHNRLYWYRQTLGQGPEFLTYFQNEAQLEKSRLLSDRFSAERPKGSFSTLEIQRTEQGDSAMYLCASSFPQGGDEKLFFGSGTQLSVL.

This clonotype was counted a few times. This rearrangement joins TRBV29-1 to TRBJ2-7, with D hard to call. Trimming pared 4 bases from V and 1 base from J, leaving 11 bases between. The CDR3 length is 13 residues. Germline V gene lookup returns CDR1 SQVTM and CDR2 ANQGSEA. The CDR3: CSVVTEISYEQYF. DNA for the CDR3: TGCAGCGTTGTTACAGAGATTTCCTACGAGCAGTACTTC.

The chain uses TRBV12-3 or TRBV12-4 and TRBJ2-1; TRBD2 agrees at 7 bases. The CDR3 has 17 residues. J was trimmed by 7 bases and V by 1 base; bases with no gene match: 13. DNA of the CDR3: TGTGCCAGCAGTTTAGATCCTAGCGGACTCCTAGGGAATGAGCAGTTCTTC. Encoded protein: CASSLDPSGLLGNEQFF.

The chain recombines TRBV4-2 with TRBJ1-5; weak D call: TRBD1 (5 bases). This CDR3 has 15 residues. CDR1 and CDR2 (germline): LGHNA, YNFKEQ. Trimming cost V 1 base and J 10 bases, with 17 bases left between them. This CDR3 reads CASSQAVRTLQPQHF. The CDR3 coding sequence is TGTGCCAGCAGCCAAGCGGTACGGACATTGCAACCCCAGCATTTT.

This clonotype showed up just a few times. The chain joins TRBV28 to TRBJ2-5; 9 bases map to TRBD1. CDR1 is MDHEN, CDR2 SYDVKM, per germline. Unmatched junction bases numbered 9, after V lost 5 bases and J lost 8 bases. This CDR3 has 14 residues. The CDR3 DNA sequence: TGTGCCAGCAGTCCCCTTTGGACAGGGGTAACCCAGTACTTC. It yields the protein CASSPLWTGVTQYF. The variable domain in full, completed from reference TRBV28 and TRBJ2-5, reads DVKVTQSSRYLVKRTGEKVFLECVQDMDHENMFWYRQDPGLGLRLIYFSYDVKMKEKGDIPEGYSVSREKKERFSLILESASTNQTSMYLCASSPLWTGVTQYFGPGTRLLVL.

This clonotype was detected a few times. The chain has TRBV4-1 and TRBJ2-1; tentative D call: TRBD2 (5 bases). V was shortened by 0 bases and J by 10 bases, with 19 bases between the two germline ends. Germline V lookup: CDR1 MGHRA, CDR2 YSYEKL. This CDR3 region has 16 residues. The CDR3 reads CASSQDRGLDGPEQFF. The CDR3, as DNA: TGCGCCAGCAGCCAAGACCGAGGGCTAGACGGACCAGAGCAGTTCTTC.

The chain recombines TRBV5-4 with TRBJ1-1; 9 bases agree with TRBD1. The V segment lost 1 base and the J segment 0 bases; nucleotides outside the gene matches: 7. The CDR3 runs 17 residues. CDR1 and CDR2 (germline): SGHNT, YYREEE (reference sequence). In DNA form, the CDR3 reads TGTGCCAGCAGCTTGCCTACAGGGGGCGCGGTGAACACTGAAGCTTTCTTT. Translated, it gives CASSLPTGGAVNTEAFF.

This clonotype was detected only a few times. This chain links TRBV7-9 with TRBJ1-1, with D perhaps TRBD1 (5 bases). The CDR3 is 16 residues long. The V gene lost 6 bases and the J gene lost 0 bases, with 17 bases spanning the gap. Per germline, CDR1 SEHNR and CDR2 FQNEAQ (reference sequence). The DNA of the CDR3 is TGTGCCAGCAGTTCAGACAGACCCTTATTGAACACTGAAGCTTTCTTT. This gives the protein CASSSDRPLLNTEAFF. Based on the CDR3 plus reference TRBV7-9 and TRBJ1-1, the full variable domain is DTGVSQNPRHKITKRGQNVTFRCDPISEHNRLYWYRQTLGQGPEFLTYFQNEAQLEKSRLLSDRFSAERPKGSFSTLEIQRTEQGDSAMYLCASSSDRPLLNTEAFFGQGTRLTVV.